Sequencing of this T cell receptor beta chain was carried out in a study of spatial heterogeneity in lung cancer. Time point reported: sample taken at primary tumor resection. The authors sequenced whole RNA from tumor, nontumor lung or frozen PBMC without sorting. The donors comprised approximately 75 untreated early-stage non-small cell lung cancer patients. Carried by each TCR cDNA molecule was a unique molecular identifier. TCRdb re-derived calls from the 5' RACE reads in MiXCR, one entry per CDR3 protein. The sample carries around 1,600 distinct CDR3 sequences, 6.5% to 10% recorded once. By its share, this clonotype is medium-sized. Because the library targeted alpha chains, this beta chain is an off-target read whose size means little. This CDR3 is built from 13 residues. Trimming took off 5 bases at V and 0 bases at J, with 9 bases between the two ends. Germline assignment: CDR1 DFQATT and CDR2 SNEGSKA (reference sequence).

The sequencing used normal lung tissue next to the tumor, collected at surgery. This receptor was obtained from a female donor with early-stage non-small cell lung cancer. The chain is built from TRBV20-1 and TRBJ2-3; either TRBD1 or TRBD2 may supply D (5 bases each). For the CDR3, the DNA is TGCAGTGCTTGGGGACGTAGCACAGATACGCAGTATTTT. This translates into CSAWGRSTDTQYF.